The sequence of this T cell receptor (beta chain) was determined in a study of shared clonotypes between healthy human individuals. The overall study: Plates per donor: three CD4 naive, three CD4 memory, two CD8 naive, one CD8 memory.

General observations from the study: Larger estimated richness was generally seen in naive subsets than in memory subsets. Shared clonotypes: roughly 5% naive CD4, around 3.5% naive CD8, 2.3% memory CD4, over 0.3% memory CD8.

Deep was the level at which the assay was run. Repertoires were generated with immunoSEQ multiplex PCR, while TCRdb's copy carries only in-frame clones and drops some. This sample yields 2.3 million or so clones, of which about 92% are seen a single time; about 0.41% belongs to the top ten. Of note for this clone: Its antigen is currently unknown.

V gave up 6 bases and J gave up 8 bases; unmatched junction bases: 14. The CDR3 contains 16 residues. Looked up from germline, CDR1 is SGHNT and CDR2 is YYREEE (reference sequence). The sequenced material came from naive CD4+ T cells from PBMCs. As for subset: CD45RA+ positively selected. The TCR was taken from a man younger than 30 in good health. Some clones in this sample may be carry-over from other donors' samples. This rearrangement joins TRBV5-4 to TRBJ2-1; 10 positions match TRBD1. In DNA form, the CDR3 reads TGTGCCAGCACCAGGGGACGGACAGGGGGTGATGATGAGCAGTTCTTC. Its translation: CASTRGRTGGDDEQFF.